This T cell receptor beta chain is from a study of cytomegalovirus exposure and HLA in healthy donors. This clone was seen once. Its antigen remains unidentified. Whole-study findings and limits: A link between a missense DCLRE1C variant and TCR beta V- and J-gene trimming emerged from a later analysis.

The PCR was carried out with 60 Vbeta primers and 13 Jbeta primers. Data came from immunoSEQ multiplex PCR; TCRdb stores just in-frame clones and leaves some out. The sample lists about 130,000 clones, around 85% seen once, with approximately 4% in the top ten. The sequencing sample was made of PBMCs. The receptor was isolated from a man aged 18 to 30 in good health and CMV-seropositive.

The CDR3 DNA is TGTGCCATCGCCGTAGCGGGAGGTATGGCAGATACGCAGTATTTT. Translation gives CAIAVAGGMADTQYF. This chain connects TRBV10-3 to TRBJ2-3; 10 bases agree with TRBD2. Germline CDR1 reads ENHRY; CDR2 reads SYGVKD. The CDR3 is made up of 15 amino acids. V shed 8 bases, J shed 4 bases, and the junction held 9 bases outside the gene matches.